This entry lists 4 T cell receptor beta chains sequenced from one sample in a study of cytomegalovirus exposure and HLA in healthy donors. The PCR used 60 Vbeta and 13 Jbeta primers. TCRdb's table, derived via immunoSEQ multiplex PCR, lists solely in-frame clones and lacks some. The sample lists over 200,000 clones; about 80% were seen once. Sequencing input: PBMCs. The source of these receptors is a man aged 35 to 55 in good health and CMV-seropositive.

The rearrangement uses TRBV5-4 and TRBJ1-2; D ambiguous. The CDR3 runs to 13 residues. Per germline, CDR1 SGHNT and CDR2 YYREEE (reference sequence). Between the trimmed V and J ends, which lost 2 bases and 6 bases, there was a span of 11 bases. CDR3 protein: CASSFRGSNGYTF. The CDR3 DNA reads as TGTGCCAGCAGCTTCCGGGGTAGCAATGGCTACACCTTC.

The J gene is TRBJ2-5, the V gene TRBV5-1; possibly TRBD1 for D (7 bases). The length of the CDR3 is 16 residues. The V end was cut by 2 bases, the J end by 0 bases, with 14 bases between. Germline V lookup: CDR1 SGHRS, CDR2 YFSETQ. The CDR3 loop is CASSFNSRGDQETQYF. CDR3 coding DNA: TGCGCCAGCAGCTTTAACTCCAGGGGGGACCAAGAGACCCAGTACTTC.

The chain employs TRBV7-3 and TRBJ2-2, with 7 bases that match TRBD2. Trimming at V came to 5 bases and at J to 6 bases, leaving 6 bases not matched to a gene. The V gene's germline CDR1 is SGHTA and CDR2 FQGTGA. The CDR3 contains 14 residues. CDR3 protein: CASSLTSEAGELFF. For the CDR3, the DNA is TGTGCCAGCAGCCTTACTAGCGAAGCCGGGGAGCTGTTTTTT.

The V gene is TRBV7-8, the J gene TRBJ2-1, with D tentatively TRBD2 (5 bases). The V end was cut by 7 bases, the J end by 6 bases, with 16 bases between. This CDR3 region has 14 residues. Germline V gene lookup returns CDR1 SGHVS and CDR2 FQNEAQ. CDR3 in amino acids: CASNRDPRGNEQFF. The CDR3 DNA follows: TGTGCCAGCAACCGGGATCCCCGGGGCAATGAGCAGTTCTTC.